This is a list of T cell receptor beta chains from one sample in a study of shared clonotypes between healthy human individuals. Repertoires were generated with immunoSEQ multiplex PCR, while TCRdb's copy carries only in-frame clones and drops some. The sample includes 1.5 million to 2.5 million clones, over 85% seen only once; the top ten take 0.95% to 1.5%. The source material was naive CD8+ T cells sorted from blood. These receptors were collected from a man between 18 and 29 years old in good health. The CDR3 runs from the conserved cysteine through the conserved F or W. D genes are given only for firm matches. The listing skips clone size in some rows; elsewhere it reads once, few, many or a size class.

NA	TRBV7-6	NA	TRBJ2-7	TGTGCCAGCAGCTTAGCGGATCAGGACGGCGAGCAGTACTTC	CASSLADQDGEQYF
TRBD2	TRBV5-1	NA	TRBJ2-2	TGCGCCAGCAGAGCCGGACTAGCGGGAGCCATGAACACCGGGGAGCTGTTTTTT	CASRAGLAGAMNTGELFF
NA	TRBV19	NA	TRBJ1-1	TGTGCCAGCGGGACCCATTTGAACACTGAAGCTTTCTTT	CASGTHLNTEAFF
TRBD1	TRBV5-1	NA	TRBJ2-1	TGCGCCACTCGACAGGGGGCGCGTGATGAGCAGTTCTTC	CATRQGARDEQFF
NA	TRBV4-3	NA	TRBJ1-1	TGCGCCAGCAGCCAAGATAAGGGCCCCACTGAAGCTTTCTTT	CASSQDKGPTEAFF
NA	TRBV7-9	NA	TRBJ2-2	TGTGCCAGCAGCCAAGCCGCCGGGGCCGGGGAGCTGTTTTTT	CASSQAAGAGELFF
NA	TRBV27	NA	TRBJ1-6	TGTGCCAGCAGCCTAGGGGACGGATATAATTCACCCCTCCACTTT	CASSLGDGYNSPLHF
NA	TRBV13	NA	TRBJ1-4	TGTGCCAGCAGCTTTAGTCGGGTCGGAGAAAAACTGTTTTTT	CASSFSRVGEKLFF
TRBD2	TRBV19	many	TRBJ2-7	TGTGCCAGTAGTAGGTCGTCAGGGCTAGCGGGGGTGTACGAGCAGTACTTC	CASSRSSGLAGVYEQYF
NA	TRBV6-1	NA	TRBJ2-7	TGTGCCAGCACCGGGGACTCCTACTACGAGCAGTACTTC	CASTGDSYYEQYF
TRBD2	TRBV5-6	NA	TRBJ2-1	TGTGCCAGCAGCTTGTCGAGCGGGAGGGCCCAGGGGTACAATGAGCAGTTCTTC	CASSLSSGRAQGYNEQFF
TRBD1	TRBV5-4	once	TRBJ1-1	TGTGCCAGCAGCTTAACAGGGGAAACTGAAGCTTTCTTT	CASSLTGETEAFF
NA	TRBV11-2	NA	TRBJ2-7	TGTGCCAGCAGCAATCATGGGGGGGCCGTCGAGCAGTACTTC	CASSNHGGAVEQYF
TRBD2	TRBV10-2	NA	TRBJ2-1	TGCGCCAGCAGGGGAACTAGCGGGGGGGCCCTGGGATACAATGAGCAGTTCTTC	CASRGTSGGALGYNEQFF
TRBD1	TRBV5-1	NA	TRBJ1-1	TGCGCCAGCCCCTATTACAGGGGGTGCGCGGCCGGGCCCCCGGACACTGAAGCTTTCTTT	CASPYYRGCAAGPPDTEAFF